A selection of T cell receptor beta chains follows, all from one sample in a study of neurological immune-mediated disorders. TCRdb processed the 5' RACE reads anew with MiXCR; each CDR3 protein has one entry. Among approximately 82,000 distinct CDR3 sequences listed, less than 15% were seen once. Material: PBMCs. These receptors were collected from a female donor with HTLV-1-associated myelopathy (HAM/TSP). Each CDR3 is given with its conserved first and last residue. Where a row states a size, it is once, few, many or the class of an expanded clone; other rows omit it.

v_gene	j_gene	abundance	CDR3aa
TRBV10-3	TRBJ2-3	-	CAISEERYTETRYF
TRBV7-2	TRBJ2-7	many	CASSLLGPSYEQYF
TRBV6-2/TRBV6-3	TRBJ2-2	many	CASSQTVRGELFF
TRBV20-1	TRBJ2-4	many	CSAQKALAGGLAKNIQYF
TRBV27	TRBJ2-1	many	CASSLAGYNEQFF
TRBV3-1	TRBJ2-3	many	CASSQVADTQYF
TRBV28	TRBJ1-1	many	CASSLTGSVGEAFF
TRBV5-5	TRBJ2-1	many	CASSVRVNSYNEQFF
TRBV5-1	TRBJ2-7	many	CASSLGSPNYYEQYF
TRBV7-3	TRBJ2-2	-	CASKSQTGELFF
TRBV28	TRBJ2-5	many	CASSIPGGGETQYF